Listed here is a single T cell receptor (beta chain). Its antigen remains undetermined. The sample holds no much larger clone one base away, and base qualities are not on file. This sample was taken from a study of T cells in tuberculosis (dated by TCRdb to 2016 to 2019). Regarding the study in general: To characterize T cells specific for the mycobacterial lipid antigen glucose monomycolate (GMM), the study used CD1B tetramers together with high-throughput TCR immunosequencing. PBMC from active tuberculosis patients were archived either before standard anti-tuberculosis treatment began or within 7 days of the start of that treatment. A South African clinical cohort compared IGRA-negative adolescents, IGRA-positive adolescents with latent tuberculosis and adults with active tuberculosis, around 10 per group.

Broader findings and caveats from the paper: Which clinical samples got chosen depended on the availability of cryopreserved specimens, and the active tuberculosis cases were adults, whereas the controls were adolescents. An accuracy of roughly 84% (AUROC 0.75 to 0.9) was reached by a classifier using the diverse GMM-specific repertoire, compared with around 68% accuracy when GEM motif frequencies were used. Smaller mean NN-distances to GMM-specific TCRs were observed in active tuberculosis TCR-alpha repertoires than in IGRA-negative controls, suggesting clonal expansion of GMM-specific TCRs. Smaller NN-distances were partly driven by shorter CDR3-alpha lengths in active tuberculosis patients, and statistical significance was not reached for the TCR-beta difference.

The immunoSEQ multiplex PCR assay was used to generate TCR libraries, with TCR-beta and/or TCR-alpha/delta assays applied to each sample. The Illumina high-throughput platform was used to sequence the amplified TCR libraries. Per the original workflow: Clustering and dimensionality reduction relied on pairwise TCRdist distances among GMM-specific receptors from T cells that were either sorted ex vivo or expanded in vitro. Each clinical repertoire was assigned a mean NN-distance score, defined as the average TCRdist to the nearest 10% of tetramer-positive reference sequences. To compute GEM TCR motif frequency, the fraction of unique TCRs matching known GEM sequences by V/J usage and CDR3 length was calculated. Linear discriminant analysis with leave-one-out cross-validation, implemented in scikit-learn, was used to classify active tuberculosis. In its TCRdb copy, this immuneACCESS table keeps in-frame sequences only and misses some clones. Where compared with another copy, unresolved V genes explain less than half of these, and the others have no known cause. V and J calls and clone size come straight from that table; D and trimming were deduced from the DNA. A total of 30,000 to 35,000 clones appear in this sample, roughly 87% of them only once. Of the sample, about 5.3% is held by the ten largest clones.

The time point label here, explained by the study, means: new active TB diagnosis, blood taken before or within 7 days of starting treatment. Active tuberculosis patients were HIV-seronegative South African adults aged 18 years or older with a new diagnosis. Confirmation of active tuberculosis came from positive sputum smear microscopy and/or a positive M. tuberculosis culture. Immunosequencing was performed on unsorted cryopreserved PBMC and covered some 100,000 T cells per clinical donor on average. The CDR3 sequence holds 15 residues, the cysteine and phenylalanine included. CDR3 DNA only is kept here, 45 bases in frame from base 1. Ends trimmed: V by 4 bases, J by 7 bases; bases unmatched to a gene: 8. Based on the germline V gene, the CDR1 and CDR2 sequences are SGHTA and FQGNSA.

The receptor was isolated from an adult with tuberculosis. The rearranged chain carries TRBV7-2 and TRBJ2-1; TRBD2 aligns with 9 central bases. Here the sequenced sample was PBMCs, taken at tuberculosis diagnosis. The sequenced DNA: TGTGCCAGCAGCTCTAGCGGGGTTACACAGAATGAGCAGTTCTTC. Translation gives CASSSSGVTQNEQFF.